The 25 T cell receptor beta chains in this list originate from one sample, sequenced in a study of Ad26.COV2.S vaccination and SARS-CoV-2 variants. The treatment was: around 19 received Ad26.COV2.S at low or high dose, single or two shots; about five received placebo; per-sample allocation not given. Sampling happened 63 days after the first vaccine or placebo injection. Here immunoSEQ multiplex PCR was the method, and the copy in TCRdb shows in-frame clones only, minus some. The repertoire has 350,000 to 600,000 clones, around 89% of them found once; the top ten carry around 1.6%. Sequencing was performed on peripheral blood, taken in a trial of Ad26.COV2.S vaccine versus placebo. These receptors came from a person between 18 and 65 years old who received the Ad26.COV2.S COVID-19 vaccine or a placebo.

The V call is TRBV11-1, the J call TRBJ1-1, with TRBD1 matching over 7 bases. Germline CDR1 SGHAT, CDR2 FQDESV (reference sequence). J lost 2 bases, V lost 4 bases, and 4 bases had no gene match. The CDR3 consists of 14 residues. This CDR3 reads CASSSRDSNTEAFF. In DNA, the CDR3 is TGTGCCAGCAGCTCCCGGGACAGTAACACTGAAGCTTTCTTT.

This sequence joins TRBV3-1 (or the pseudogene TRBV3-2) and TRBJ2-7; D not resolved. The CDR3 contains 17 residues. Germline CDR1 is LGHDT and CDR2 is YNNKEL (reference sequence). The ends were cut back, 0 bases at V and 0 bases at J, with 15 bases in the middle. CDR3 sequence reads: CASSQDWAGGISYEQYF. The CDR3 bases are TGTGCCAGCAGCCAAGACTGGGCAGGTGGCATCTCCTACGAGCAGTACTTC.

The chain employs TRBV13 and TRBJ1-5, with TRBD1 matching 7 bases. Germline trimming cut 3 bases from V and 5 bases from J; bases unmatched to any gene: 7. From germline, CDR1 is PRHDT and CDR2 FYEKMQ (reference sequence). The CDR3 has 15 residues. CDR3 sequence reads: CASSFRRQGYQPQHF. The DNA of the CDR3 is TGTGCCAGCAGCTTTCGCCGACAGGGTTATCAGCCCCAGCATTTT. The full variable domain, rest sourced from reference TRBV13 and TRBJ1-5, is AAGVIQSPRHLIKEKRETATLKCYPIPRHDTVYWYQQGPGQDPQFLISFYEKMQSDKGSIPDRFSAQQFSDYHSELNMSSLELGDSALYFCASSFRRQGYQPQHFGDGTRLSIL.

Points on this clone: Different DNA sequences within this sample yield the same CDR3. The genes are TRBV28 and TRBJ1-5, with a possible D match to TRBD1 (6 bases). V was trimmed by 3 bases and J by 3 bases, leaving 12 bases between them. From germline, CDR1 is MDHEN and CDR2 SYDVKM. The CDR3 has 15 residues. The CDR3 coding sequence is TGTGCCAGCAGTTTCTCGGGGGCCTACAATCAGCCCCAGCATTTT. Translated, it gives CASSFSGAYNQPQHF.

The table lists this clone with a few counts. The chain combines TRBV3-1 (or the pseudogene TRBV3-2) with TRBJ1-1, with D tentatively TRBD1 (6 bases). V lost 6 bases, J lost 8 bases, and 13 bases lay in between. This CDR3 has 12 amino acids. Germline-derived CDR1 and CDR2 are LGHDT and YNNKEL (reference sequence). The CDR3 spells CASRGAGEEAFF. Written as DNA, the CDR3 is TGTGCCAGCAGGGGGGCGGGCGAGGAAGCTTTCTTT.

This clone was seen a single time. V usage is TRBV4-1 and J usage is TRBJ2-7, with D maybe TRBD1 (5 bases). Germline V gives CDR1 MGHRA, CDR2 YSYEKL. This CDR3 contains 14 residues. Trimming cost V 3 bases and J 3 bases, with 12 bases left between them. The CDR3 coding sequence is TGCGCCAGCAGCCAGTTGGACAAAGGCTACGAGCAGTACTTC. It is translated as CASSQLDKGYEQYF.

The V call is TRBV7-9, the J call TRBJ1-4, with 8 nucleotides matching TRBD1. V shed 4 bases and J 7 bases; nucleotides not matched to a gene: 5. The CDR3 sequence is 14 residues long. Germline V gene lookup returns CDR1 SEHNR and CDR2 FQNEAQ (reference sequence). CDR3 region: CASSSQGASEKLFF. In DNA form, the CDR3 reads TGTGCCAGCAGCTCCCAGGGGGCGAGTGAAAAACTGTTTTTT. The full variable domain, its missing parts supplied by reference TRBV7-9 and TRBJ1-4, is DTGVSQNPRHKITKRGQNVTFRCDPISEHNRLYWYRQTLGQGPEFLTYFQNEAQLEKSRLLSDRFSAERPKGSFSTLEIQRTEQGDSAMYLCASSSQGASEKLFFGSGTQLSVL.

DNA of the CDR3: TGTGCCAGCAGTTACTCGAGACAGACCAACAATGAGCAGTTCTTC. Its translation is CASSYSRQTNNEQFF. The chain uses TRBV6-2 or TRBV6-3 and TRBJ2-1; a weak D match, TRBD1 (5 bases). The V end was cut by 0 bases, the J end by 5 bases, with 11 bases between. Germline CDR1 is MNHEY and CDR2 is SVGEGT. The CDR3 totals 15 residues.

The chain has TRBV28 and TRBJ2-7; possible D gene TRBD1, 5 bases. CDR1 and CDR2 from the germline V gene are MDHEN and SYDVKM. V was trimmed by 5 bases and J by 1 base, leaving 12 bases between them. This CDR3 is 14 amino acids long. CDR3 region: CASSTMTVSYEQYF. The DNA of the CDR3 is TGTGCCAGCAGTACCATGACAGTTTCCTACGAGCAGTACTTC.

The V and J genes are TRBV6-2 or TRBV6-3 and TRBJ2-4, with D possibly called TRBD1 or TRBD2 (5 bases each). Germline lookup yields CDR1 MNHEY and CDR2 SVGEGT. The CDR3 length is 14 residues. Deletions cut 4 bases from V and 7 bases from J, with 14 bases between. CDR3 sequence (DNA): TGTGCCAGCAGTTCGGGGCCCTCGAGGAACATTCAGTACTTC. Translated, it gives CASSSGPSRNIQYF.

The chain recombines TRBV4-2 with TRBJ2-3, with 8 bases that match TRBD1. CDR1 LGHNA and CDR2 YNFKEQ come from the germline V gene. With 1 base clipped from V and 2 bases from J, the junction kept 8 bases outside the gene matches. The CDR3 is made up of 17 amino acids. The CDR3 region is CASSQGGTGTFTDTQYF. The CDR3 nucleotides are TGTGCCAGCAGCCAAGGGGGGACAGGCACCTTCACAGATACGCAGTATTTT.

V usage is TRBV28 and J usage is TRBJ1-2, with a tentative D call TRBD1 (5 bases). V lost 8 bases and J 6 bases, leaving 13 bases between the germline ends. CDR1 is MDHEN, CDR2 SYDVKM, per germline. This CDR3 comprises 12 residues. CDR3 sequence: CASASQGDGYTF. In DNA form, the CDR3 reads TGTGCCAGCGCATCCCAGGGCGATGGCTACACCTTC.

This chain uses TRBV2 with TRBJ2-7; D not resolved. The CDR3 is made up of 14 amino acids. The germline V gene encodes CDR1 SNHLY and CDR2 FYNNEI. V lost 3 bases to trimming and J lost 3 bases, with 12 bases between them. CDR3 residues: CASSETEFNYEQYF. The CDR3 nucleotides are TGTGCCAGCAGTGAGACGGAGTTTAACTACGAGCAGTACTTC.

V usage is TRBV4-1 and J usage is TRBJ2-2; D gene ambiguous. CDR1 and CDR2 from the germline V gene are MGHRA and YSYEKL. Trimming cost V 1 base and J 1 base, with 7 bases left between them. The CDR3 runs 15 residues. CDR3 residues: CASSQVGGNTGELFF. The CDR3 DNA is TGCGCCAGCAGCCAAGTGGGTGGGAACACCGGGGAGCTGTTTTTT.

This clone was seen only a few times. The chain links TRBV4-3 to TRBJ2-1; possibly TRBD1 for D (6 bases). Trimming shortened V by 0 bases and J by 8 bases, and 17 bases separated the two germline ends. The germline V gene encodes CDR1 LGHNA and CDR2 YSLEER. The CDR3 totals 16 residues. In DNA, the CDR3 is TGCGCCAGCAGCCAAGATGTGGGACAAAAAGCGGATGAGCAGTTCTTC. It encodes CASSQDVGQKADEQFF.

The chain links TRBV18 to TRBJ2-3, with a possible D match to TRBD1 (6 bases). CDR1 and CDR2 from the germline V gene are KGHSH and LQKENI. Trimming left V 3 bases short and J 1 base short, with 11 bases between. The CDR3 contains 15 residues. This CDR3 is CASSPNRAGTDTQYF. The CDR3 coding sequence is TGTGCCAGCTCACCCAACAGGGCCGGCACAGATACGCAGTATTTT.

This clone was picked up one time. The rearrangement links TRBV5-1 to TRBJ1-1; weak D call: TRBD1 (6 bases). V lost 4 bases, J lost 5 bases, and 18 bases lay in between. CDR1 is SGHRS, CDR2 YFSETQ, per germline. There are 15 residues in the CDR3. The CDR3 region has the DNA TGCGCCAGCAGCCGTTTACCGGACAGCGTGACTGAAGCTTTCTTT. Residues: CASSRLPDSVTEAFF.

To note about this clone: Other nucleotide sequences from this sample produce the same CDR3. The gene calls are TRBV2 and TRBJ2-7; TRBD2 matches 7 bases. The V segment lost 8 bases and the J segment 2 bases; nucleotides outside the gene matches: 3. Germline CDR1 reads SNHLY; CDR2 reads FYNNEI. The CDR3 contains 12 residues. The CDR3 DNA is TGTGCCAGCTCGGGGGGACCCTACGAGCAGTACTTC. It yields the protein CASSGGPYEQYF.

This clone has a single count. The chain employs TRBV6-2 or TRBV6-3 and TRBJ1-6; TRBD1 matches 9 bases. From germline, CDR1 is MNHEY and CDR2 SVGEGT. The CDR3 contains 18 residues. Trimming cost V 0 bases and J 8 bases; bases outside gene matches: 11. CDR3 protein: CASSYSGQGMKGDSPLHF. The DNA of the CDR3 is TGTGCCAGCAGTTACTCAGGACAGGGGATGAAAGGGGATTCACCCCTCCACTTT.

The CDR3 is CASSPGTGVTIYF. DNA for the CDR3: TGTGCCAGCAGTCCCGGGACAGGGGTCACCATATATTTT. The chain employs TRBV6-5 and TRBJ1-3; 10 nucleotides agree with TRBD1. The CDR3 has 13 amino acids. CDR1 and CDR2 from the germline V gene are MNHEY and SVGAGI. With V trimmed by 5 bases and J by 9 bases, 4 bases remained unmatched.

The chain uses TRBV6-5 and TRBJ1-2; D is uncertain. CDR3 length: 14 residues. The germline V and J ends were trimmed by 0 bases and 8 bases, with 13 bases remaining between them. Germline CDR1 MNHEY, CDR2 SVGAGI. The CDR3 sequence is CASSYSTSFLGYTF. The CDR3 DNA sequence: TGTGCCAGCAGTTACTCGACCAGCTTCTTGGGCTACACCTTC.

The chain has TRBV6-1 and TRBJ2-3, with D possibly being TRBD1 (6 bases). V was clipped by 3 bases and J by 6 bases, with 13 bases between them. CDR1 MNHNS and CDR2 SASEGT come from the germline V gene. CDR3 length: 14 residues. The CDR3 protein is CASSEGAPADTQYF. CDR3 bases: TGTGCCAGCAGTGAGGGGGCGCCGGCGGATACGCAGTATTTT.

The chain is built from TRBV21-1 and TRBJ2-7. TRBV21-1 corresponds to a pseudogene. The length of the CDR3 is 16 residues. The CDR3, as DNA: TGTGCCAGCAGCAAAGGCCATTCACCCGCATCCTACGAGCAGTACTTC. Translation: CASSKGHSPASYEQYF.

The rearrangement uses TRBV11-3 and TRBJ2-3; TRBD2 agrees at 12 bases. This CDR3 region has 14 residues. Germline-derived CDR1 and CDR2 are SGHNT and YENEEA. V was clipped by 4 bases and J by 4 bases; unmatched bases: 0. For the CDR3, the DNA is TGTGCCAGCAGCTCTAGCGGGAGGGCAGATACGCAGTATTTT. Protein sequence: CASSSSGRADTQYF. Supplemented by reference TRBV11-3 and TRBJ2-3, the full variable domain reads EAGVVQSPRYKIIEKKQPVAFWCNPISGHNTLYWYLQNLGQGPELLIRYENEEAVDDSQLPKDRFSAERLKGVDSTLKIQPAELGDSAVYLCASSSSGRADTQYFGPGTRLTVL.

V usage is TRBV7-2 and J usage is TRBJ1-2, with D possibly matching TRBD1 (5 bases). Per the germline V gene, CDR1 is SGHTA and CDR2 is FQGNSA. V shed 5 bases and J shed 4 bases, with 11 bases lying between them. The CDR3 is 13 amino acids. CDR3 sequence reads: CASSPGSSYGYTF. The CDR3 nucleotides are TGTGCCAGCAGCCCAGGGAGCAGCTATGGCTACACCTTC.